This T cell receptor beta chain was retrieved from a study of blood T cells in healthy people across ages. This clonotype came up many times. PCR was performed a second time for roughly 7 to 11 cycles using a sample-barcoded 5' primer and a J-beta primer mix. TCRdb reanalysed the 5' RACE reads using MiXCR and keeps one entry per CDR3 protein. This sample has around 1,500,000 distinct CDR3 sequences; approximately 30% occur once, and the top ten carry roughly 8%. The TCR was taken from a woman aged 25 to 39 in good health. What was sequenced was blood.

CDR3 residues: CASSLVLTPYEQYF. Written as DNA, the CDR3 is TGTGCCAGCAGCTTAGTACTAACTCCCTACGAGCAGTACTTC. The V gene is TRBV7-2, the J gene TRBJ2-7; no clear D gene. This CDR3 spans 14 amino acids. V shed 1 base and J shed 2 bases, with 9 bases lying between them. CDR1 SGHTA and CDR2 FQGNSA come from the germline V gene.